The sequence of this T cell receptor beta chain was determined in a study of low-dose radiotherapy and immunotherapy resistance in tumors. For the study at large: Dosing for Cohort 2 consisted of 1 Gy per fraction every two weeks, reaching a total of 13 Gy over 26 weeks. Every two weeks, the protocol called for intravenous cyclophosphamide at 200 mg/m2. It was given one day before each radiation and immunotherapy administration. The regimen for patients comprised intravenous nivolumab 240 mg every two weeks plus intravenous ipilimumab 1 mg/kg every six weeks.

cDNA synthesis used a TRAV/TRBV-specific primer set for both chains. With a V-primer adapter and a constant-region primer, TCRs were amplified for 20 to 25 PCR cycles. TCRdb passed the reads through MiXCR, listing each CDR3 protein once. The sample consists of 80,000 to 95,000 distinct CDR3 sequences, 8% to 10% of them appearing once. Time point: before trial treatment. A note on this clonotype: Just one base apart from a much larger clone, this may be a read error.

Sequences were derived from PBMCs, sampled before treatment. This receptor was taken from a male donor with prostate cancer.

CDR3 nucleotide sequence: TGCAGTGCTAGAGATCGGTTGGATGGCTCCACCTTC. The encoded protein is CSARDRLDGSTF. The rearrangement joins TRBV20-1 to TRBJ1-2; D not certain. The CDR3 covers 12 residues. Germline V gives CDR1 DFQATT, CDR2 SNEGSKA (reference sequence).